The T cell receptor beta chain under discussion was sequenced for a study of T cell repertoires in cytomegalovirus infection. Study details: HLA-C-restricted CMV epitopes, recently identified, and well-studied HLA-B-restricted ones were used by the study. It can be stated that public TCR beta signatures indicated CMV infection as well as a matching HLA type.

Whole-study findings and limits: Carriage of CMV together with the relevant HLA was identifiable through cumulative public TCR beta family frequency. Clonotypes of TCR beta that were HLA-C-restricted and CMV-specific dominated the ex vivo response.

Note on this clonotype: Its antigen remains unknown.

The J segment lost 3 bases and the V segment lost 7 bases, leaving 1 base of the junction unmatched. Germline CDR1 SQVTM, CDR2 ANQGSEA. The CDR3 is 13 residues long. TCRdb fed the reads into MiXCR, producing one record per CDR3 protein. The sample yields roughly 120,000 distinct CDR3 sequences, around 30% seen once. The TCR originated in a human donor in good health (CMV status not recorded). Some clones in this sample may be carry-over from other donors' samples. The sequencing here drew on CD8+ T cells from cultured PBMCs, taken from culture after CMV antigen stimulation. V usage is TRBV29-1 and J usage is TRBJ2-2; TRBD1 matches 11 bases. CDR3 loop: CSAGQGDTGELFF. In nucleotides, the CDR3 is TGCAGCGCGGGACAGGGGGACACCGGGGAGCTGTTTTTT.